Given below is one T cell receptor beta chain in context. Its antigen is unknown. Other nucleotide sequences in the sample specify the same CDR3. This entry belongs to a study of shared clonotypes between healthy human individuals. Study findings and constraints: Sharing across four donors was highest in naive CD4 (roughly 5%) and lowest in memory CD8 (0.4%). Non-shared clonotypes had lower generation probabilities than clonotypes shared by all four sorted-subset donors. In general, naive subsets displayed greater estimated richness than memory subsets did.

The CDR3 loop spans 13 amino acids. In germline, CDR1 is SGDLS, CDR2 YYNGEE. V was clipped by 0 bases and J by 5 bases, with 8 bases between them. Data came from immunoSEQ multiplex PCR; TCRdb stores just in-frame clones and leaves some out. The sample has 2 million to 2.5 million clones; roughly 95% are singletons. Sequenced input: naive CD4+ T cells sorted from blood. Subset noted: CD45RA+ positively selected. The chain employs TRBV9 and TRBJ2-5; possibly TRBD1 or TRBD2 for D (5 bases each). This TCR was sampled from a man aged 18-30 years in good health. CDR3 coding DNA: TGTGCCAGCAGCGTAGGGGGGTTGGAGACCCAGTACTTC. It codes for CASSVGGLETQYF.